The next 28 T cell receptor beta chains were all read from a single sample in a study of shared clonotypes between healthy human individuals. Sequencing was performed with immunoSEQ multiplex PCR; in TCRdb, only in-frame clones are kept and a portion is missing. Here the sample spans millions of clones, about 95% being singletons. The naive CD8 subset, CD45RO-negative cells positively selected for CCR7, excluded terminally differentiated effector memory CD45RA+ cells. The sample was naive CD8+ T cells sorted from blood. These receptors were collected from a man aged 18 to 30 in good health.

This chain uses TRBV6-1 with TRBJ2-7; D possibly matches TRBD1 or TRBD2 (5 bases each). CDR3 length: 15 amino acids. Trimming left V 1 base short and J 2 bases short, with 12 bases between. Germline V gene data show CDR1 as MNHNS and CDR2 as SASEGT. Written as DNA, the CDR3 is TGTGCCAGCAGTGAAGTTCCGGGGCCTCCCTACGAGCAGTACTTC. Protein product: CASSEVPGPPYEQYF.

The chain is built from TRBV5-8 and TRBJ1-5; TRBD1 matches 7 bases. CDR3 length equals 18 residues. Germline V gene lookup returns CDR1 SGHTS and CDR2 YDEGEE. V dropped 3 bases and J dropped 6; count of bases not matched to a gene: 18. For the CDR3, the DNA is TGTGCCAGCAGCTCACCGTCAGAGGGACTCCAGGGGGGTCAGCCCCAGCATTTT. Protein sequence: CASSSPSEGLQGGQPQHF. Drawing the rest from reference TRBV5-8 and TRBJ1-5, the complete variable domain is EAGVTQSPTHLIKTRGQQATLRCSPISGHTSVYWYQQALGLGLQFLLWYDEGEERNRGNFPPRFSGRQFPNYSSELNVNALELEDSALYLCASSSPSEGLQGGQPQHFGDGTRLSIL.

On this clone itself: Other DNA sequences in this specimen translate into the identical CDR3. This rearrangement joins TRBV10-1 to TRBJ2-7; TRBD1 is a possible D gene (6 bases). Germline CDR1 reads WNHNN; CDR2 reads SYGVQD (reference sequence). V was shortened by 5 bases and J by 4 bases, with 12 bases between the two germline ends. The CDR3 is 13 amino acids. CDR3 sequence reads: CASSPGTSYEQYF. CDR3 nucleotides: TGCGCCAGCAGTCCCGGGACAAGTTACGAGCAGTACTTC.

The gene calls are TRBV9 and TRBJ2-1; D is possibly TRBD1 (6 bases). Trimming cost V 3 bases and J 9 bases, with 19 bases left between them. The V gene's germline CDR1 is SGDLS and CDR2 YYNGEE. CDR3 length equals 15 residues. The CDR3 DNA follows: TGTGCCAGCAGCGCGTGGGACACCCCTTCGGGTGAGCAGTTCTTC. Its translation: CASSAWDTPSGEQFF.

The CDR3 loop is CASRGSSYNEQFF. In nucleotides, the CDR3 is TGTGCCAGCAGGGGGAGCTCCTACAATGAGCAGTTCTTC. The chain combines TRBV5-8 with TRBJ2-1; D possibly corresponds to TRBD2 (5 bases). CDR1 and CDR2 from the germline V gene are SGHTS and YDEGEE. The CDR3 is made up of 13 amino acids. The V end was cut by 5 bases, the J end by 0 bases, with 6 bases between.

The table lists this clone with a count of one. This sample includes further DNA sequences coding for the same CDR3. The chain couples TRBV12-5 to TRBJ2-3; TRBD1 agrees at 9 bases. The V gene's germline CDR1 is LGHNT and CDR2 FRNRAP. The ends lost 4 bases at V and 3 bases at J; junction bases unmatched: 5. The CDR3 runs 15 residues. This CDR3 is CASGSGTGSTDTQYF. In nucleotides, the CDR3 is TGTGCTAGTGGTTCCGGGACAGGGAGTACAGATACGCAGTATTTT.

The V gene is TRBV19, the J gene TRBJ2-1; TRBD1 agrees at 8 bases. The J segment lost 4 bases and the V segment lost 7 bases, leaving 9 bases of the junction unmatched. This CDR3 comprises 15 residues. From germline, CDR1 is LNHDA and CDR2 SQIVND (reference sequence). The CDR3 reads CASNSGTGAYNEQFF. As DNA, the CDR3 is TGTGCCAGTAATTCGGGGACAGGCGCATACAATGAGCAGTTCTTC.

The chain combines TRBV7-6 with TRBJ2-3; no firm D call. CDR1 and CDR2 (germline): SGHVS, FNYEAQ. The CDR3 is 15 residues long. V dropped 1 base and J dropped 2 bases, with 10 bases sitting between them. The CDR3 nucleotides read TGTGCCAGCAGCTTAGTAACCCAACCCACAGATACGCAGTATTTT. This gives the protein CASSLVTQPTDTQYF.

CDR3 region: CAWSLGASGTEQFF. The CDR3, as DNA: TGTGCCTGGAGTTTAGGGGCTAGCGGGACTGAGCAGTTCTTC. The chain uses TRBV30 and TRBJ2-1, with 9 bases identical to TRBD2. Trimming took 2 bases from V and 9 from J; bases not matched to a gene: 8. Germline CDR1 and CDR2: GTSNPN and SVGIG (reference sequence). This CDR3 is built from 14 residues.

CDR3 loop: CASKEGGEQYF. The DNA of the CDR3 is TGTGCCAGCAAGGAAGGGGGGGAGCAGTACTTC. The chain couples TRBV6-5 to TRBJ2-7, with D perhaps matching TRBD1 or TRBD2 (6 bases each). Germline-derived CDR1 and CDR2 are MNHEY and SVGAGI. V lost 7 bases and J lost 7, with 11 bases in between. The CDR3 extends over 11 amino acids.

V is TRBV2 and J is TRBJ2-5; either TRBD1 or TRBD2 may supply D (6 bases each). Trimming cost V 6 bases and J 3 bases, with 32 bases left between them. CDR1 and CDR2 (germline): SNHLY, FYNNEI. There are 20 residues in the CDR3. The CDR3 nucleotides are TGTGCCAGCAGGGCCAGAGAACAGAGGTTGGGGGCTTCGGGAGAAGAGACCCAGTACTTC. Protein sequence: CASRAREQRLGASGEETQYF.

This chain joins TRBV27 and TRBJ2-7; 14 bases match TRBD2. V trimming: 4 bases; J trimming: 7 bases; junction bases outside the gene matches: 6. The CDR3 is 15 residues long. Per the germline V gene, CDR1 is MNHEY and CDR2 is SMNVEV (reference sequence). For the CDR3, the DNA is TGTGCCAGCAGTTCGACTAGCGGGGGGGCAGGTGAGCAGTACTTC. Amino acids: CASSSTSGGAGEQYF.

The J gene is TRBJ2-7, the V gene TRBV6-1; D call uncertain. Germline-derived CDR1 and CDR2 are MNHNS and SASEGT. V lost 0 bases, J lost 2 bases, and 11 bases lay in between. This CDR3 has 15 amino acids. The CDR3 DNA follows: TGTGCCAGCAGTGAAGCCCGGGTCCTAACCTACGAGCAGTACTTC. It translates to CASSEARVLTYEQYF.

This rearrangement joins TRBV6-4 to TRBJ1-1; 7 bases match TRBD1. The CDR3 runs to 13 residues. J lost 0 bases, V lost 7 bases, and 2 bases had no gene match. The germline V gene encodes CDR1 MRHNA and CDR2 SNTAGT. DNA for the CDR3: TGTGCCAGCAAGGGGGCCCTGAACACTGAAGCTTTCTTT. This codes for CASKGALNTEAFF.

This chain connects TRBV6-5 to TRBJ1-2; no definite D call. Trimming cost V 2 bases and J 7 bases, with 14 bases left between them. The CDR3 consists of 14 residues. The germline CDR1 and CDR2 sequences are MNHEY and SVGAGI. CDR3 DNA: TGTGCCAGCAGTTACCTGGGAGGGTCTGGTGGCTACACCTTC. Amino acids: CASSYLGGSGGYTF.

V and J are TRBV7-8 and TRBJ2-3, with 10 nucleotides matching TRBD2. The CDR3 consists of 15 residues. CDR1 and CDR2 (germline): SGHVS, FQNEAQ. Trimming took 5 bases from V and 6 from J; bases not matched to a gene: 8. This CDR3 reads CASSPEATSGDTQYF. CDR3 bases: TGTGCCAGCAGCCCCGAGGCGACTAGCGGGGATACGCAGTATTTT.

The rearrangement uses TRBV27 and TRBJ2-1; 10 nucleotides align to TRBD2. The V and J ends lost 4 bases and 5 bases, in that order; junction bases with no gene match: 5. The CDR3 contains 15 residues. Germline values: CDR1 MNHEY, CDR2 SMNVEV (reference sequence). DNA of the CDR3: TGTGCCAGCAGTTCCGGTCTAGCGGGAGACAATGAGCAGTTCTTC. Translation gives CASSSGLAGDNEQFF.

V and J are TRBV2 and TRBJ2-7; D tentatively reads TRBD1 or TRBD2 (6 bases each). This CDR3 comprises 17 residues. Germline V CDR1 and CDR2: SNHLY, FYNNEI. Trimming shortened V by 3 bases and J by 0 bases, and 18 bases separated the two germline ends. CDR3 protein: CASSDWGAASDSYEQYF. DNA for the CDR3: TGTGCCAGCAGTGATTGGGGGGCGGCTAGCGACTCCTACGAGCAGTACTTC.

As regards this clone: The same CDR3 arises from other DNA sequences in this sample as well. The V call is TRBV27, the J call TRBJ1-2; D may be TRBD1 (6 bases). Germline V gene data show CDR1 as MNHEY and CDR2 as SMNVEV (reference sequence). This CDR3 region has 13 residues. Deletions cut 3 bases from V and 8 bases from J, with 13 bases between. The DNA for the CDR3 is TGTGCCAGCAGTTTGGGGGGCGCTCTCGGCTACACCTTC. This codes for CASSLGGALGYTF.

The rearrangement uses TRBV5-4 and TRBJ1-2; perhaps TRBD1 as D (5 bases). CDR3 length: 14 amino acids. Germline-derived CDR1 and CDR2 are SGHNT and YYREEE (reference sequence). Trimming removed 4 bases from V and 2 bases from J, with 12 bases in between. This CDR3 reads CASSPPGDNYGYTF. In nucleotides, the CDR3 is TGTGCCAGCAGCCCCCCGGGGGACAACTATGGCTACACCTTC.

CDR3 nucleotides: TGCGCCAGCAGCGAGCGACGGACAGGGTTCCTAGCGGGAGCTAACAATGAGCAGTTCTTC. This encodes CASSERRTGFLAGANNEQFF. This sequence joins TRBV4-1 and TRBJ2-1, with 10 bases matching TRBD2. The CDR3 extends over 20 amino acids. J gave up 5 bases and V 5 bases, and 21 bases lay outside the gene matches. CDR1 and CDR2 (germline): MGHRA, YSYEKL.

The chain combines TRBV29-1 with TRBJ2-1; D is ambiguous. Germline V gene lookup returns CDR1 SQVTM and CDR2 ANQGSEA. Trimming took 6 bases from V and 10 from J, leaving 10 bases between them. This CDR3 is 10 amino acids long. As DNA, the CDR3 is TGCAGCGTAGTGGTTTTAGAGCAGTTCTTC. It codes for CSVVVLEQFF.

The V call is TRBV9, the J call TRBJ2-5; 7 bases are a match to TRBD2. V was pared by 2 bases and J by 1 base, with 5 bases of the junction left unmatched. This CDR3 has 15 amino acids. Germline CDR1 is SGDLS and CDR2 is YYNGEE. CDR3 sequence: CASSVLGGGQETQYF. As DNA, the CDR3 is TGTGCCAGCAGCGTTCTAGGCGGGGGCCAAGAGACCCAGTACTTC.

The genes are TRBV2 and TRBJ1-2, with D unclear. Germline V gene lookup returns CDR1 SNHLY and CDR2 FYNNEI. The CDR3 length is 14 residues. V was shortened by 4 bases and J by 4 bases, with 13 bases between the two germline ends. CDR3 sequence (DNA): TGTGCCAGCAGTGTTCCGGAGCCTTCCTATGGCTACACCTTC. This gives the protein CASSVPEPSYGYTF.

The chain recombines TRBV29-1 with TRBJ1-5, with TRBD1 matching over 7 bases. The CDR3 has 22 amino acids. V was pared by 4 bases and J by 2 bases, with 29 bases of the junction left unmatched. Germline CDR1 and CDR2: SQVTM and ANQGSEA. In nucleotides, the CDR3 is TGCAGCGTTGGTAAGTCCCACATTGATTTAGGGGGCGTAGAGATGGGCAATCAGCCCCAGCATTTT. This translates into CSVGKSHIDLGGVEMGNQPQHF.

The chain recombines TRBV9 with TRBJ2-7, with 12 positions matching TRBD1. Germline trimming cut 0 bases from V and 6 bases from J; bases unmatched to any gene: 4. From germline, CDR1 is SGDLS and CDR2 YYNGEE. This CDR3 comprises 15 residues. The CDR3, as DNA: TGTGCCAGCAGCGTAGGTGGGACAGGGGGCGCCGAGCAGTACTTC. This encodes CASSVGGTGGAEQYF.

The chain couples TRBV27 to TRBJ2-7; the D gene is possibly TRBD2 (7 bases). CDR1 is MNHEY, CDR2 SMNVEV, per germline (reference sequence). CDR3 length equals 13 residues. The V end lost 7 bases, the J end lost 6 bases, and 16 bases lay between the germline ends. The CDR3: CASNGGPKGEQYF. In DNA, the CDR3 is TGTGCCAGCAACGGGGGGCCGAAAGGCGAGCAGTACTTC.

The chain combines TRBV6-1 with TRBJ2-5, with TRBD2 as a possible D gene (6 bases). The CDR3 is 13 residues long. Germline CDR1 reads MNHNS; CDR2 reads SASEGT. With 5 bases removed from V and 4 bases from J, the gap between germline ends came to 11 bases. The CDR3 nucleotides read TGTGCCAGCAGTATGGCGGGGCCAGAGACCCAGTACTTC. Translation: CASSMAGPETQYF.